The rows below give T cell receptor beta chains drawn from one sample of a study of T cell responses to AZD1222 COVID-19 vaccine. Clones were read by immunoSEQ multiplex PCR, and TCRdb kept only the in-frame ones, dropping some. The table includes approximately 180,000 clones, more than 75% detected once. This sample comprised peripheral blood, obtained 28 days after the second AZD1222 dose. The receptors originated from an adult who received the AZD1222 COVID-19 vaccine. The CDR3 runs from the conserved cysteine through the conserved F or W. Fields, in order: D gene, V gene, clone size, J gene, CDR3 DNA, CDR3 protein. A D gene is named only where the DNA matches it firmly. A row's size may be missing; if present it is once, few, many or a size class.

-	TRBV7-3	-	TRBJ2-2	TGTGCCACCACCTCTAGTGTTCGGGCCGGGGAGCTGTTTTTT	CATTSSVRAGELFF
-	TRBV5-4	-	TRBJ1-4	TGTGCCAGCAGCTTTGAGGCTGAAAAACTGTTTTTT	CASSFEAEKLFF
-	TRBV5-3	-	TRBJ1-3	TGTGCCAGAAGCTTGGGAAACACCATATATTTT	CARSLGNTIYF
TRBD2	TRBV29-1	-	TRBJ2-3	TGCAGCGTAAAGGGACTAGCGGACCCCACAGATACGCAGTATTTT	CSVKGLADPTDTQYF
-	TRBV6-2/TRBV6-3	-	TRBJ2-2	TGTGCCAGCAGTTCGCGGACGACTGGCACCGGGGAGCTGTTTTTT	CASSSRTTGTGELFF
TRBD2	TRBV19	few	TRBJ2-1	TGTGCCAGTAGTATCGACGGGAGGGCCTACAATGAGCAGTTCTTC	CASSIDGRAYNEQFF
-	TRBV28	-	TRBJ1-4	TGTGCCAGCATGTTCAGGCAGGGTGGTGAAAAACTGTTTTTT	CASMFRQGGEKLFF
TRBD2	TRBV9	few	TRBJ2-7	TGTGCCAGCAGCCCTTGGGGGGGGAGGACCTACGAGCAGTACTTC	CASSPWGGRTYEQYF
-	TRBV6-5	-	TRBJ1-5	TGTGCCAGCAGTTACTCGGCCGCTCAGCCCCAGCATTTT	CASSYSAAQPQHF
TRBD2	TRBV9	-	TRBJ2-1	TGTGCCAGCACCTTGGGACTAGCGGGAGAAGAGCAGTTCTTC	CASTLGLAGEEQFF
-	TRBV6-4	-	TRBJ2-3	TGTGCCAGCAGGGAGAGCGGGAGCACAGATACGCAGTATTTT	CASRESGSTDTQYF
-	TRBV19	-	TRBJ1-2	TGTGCCAGCCCCGAGCACGGGGTAGGCGGCTACACCTTC	CASPEHGVGGYTF
TRBD2	TRBV7-3	once	TRBJ2-7	TGTGCCAGCAGCACATTAGCGGGGGCCGAGCAGTACTTC	CASSTLAGAEQYF
TRBD1	TRBV29-1	once	TRBJ2-7	TGCAGCGTTCTTATAGGGGGCCCCTACGAGCAGTACTTC	CSVLIGGPYEQYF
TRBD2	TRBV6-5	-	TRBJ2-2	TGTGCCACCACGGCGGGGACTAGCACCGGGGAGCTGTTTTTT	CATTAGTSTGELFF
-	TRBV24-1	-	TRBJ2-3	TGTGCCACCAGTGATTATGGCCTAGCCCCTACAGATACGCAGTATTTT	CATSDYGLAPTDTQYF
-	TRBV7-2	-	TRBJ2-4	TGTGCCAGCAGCAGGGCCCAGAGGGGCATTCAGTACTTC	CASSRAQRGIQYF
TRBD2	TRBV28	-	TRBJ2-7	TGTGCCAGCACCTTGGGTAGCGGGAGGACCTACGAGCAGTACTTC	CASTLGSGRTYEQYF
-	TRBV27	-	TRBJ2-1	TGTGCCAGCAGTCCACTGGGCGGGGCCCCCTACAATGAGCAGTTCTTC	CASSPLGGAPYNEQFF
-	TRBV11-2	-	TRBJ2-6	TGTGCCAGCAGCCCGGGACTGTCTGGGGCCAACGTCCTGACTTTC	CASSPGLSGANVLTF
TRBD1	TRBV28	-	TRBJ2-3	TGTGCCAGCAGTACCCTGACAGGGGGAACAGATACGCAGTATTTT	CASSTLTGGTDTQYF
-	TRBV5-6	-	TRBJ2-7	TGTGCCAGCAGCTTGGACCCCAGCGCGGGTGGGTCCTACGAGCAGTACTTC	CASSLDPSAGGSYEQYF
TRBD2	TRBV24-1	once	TRBJ2-3	TGTGCCATTAGCGGGAGAAGCACAGATACGCAGTATTTT	CAISGRSTDTQYF
-	TRBV29-1	-	TRBJ2-5	TGCAGCGTTGAGGGCAGGGGTGGATTTAGGGAGACCCAGTACTTC	CSVEGRGGFRETQYF
-	TRBV18	-	TRBJ2-5	TGTGCCAGCTCACCTACTGGGGGAGAGACCCAGTACTTC	CASSPTGGETQYF
TRBD2	TRBV2	-	TRBJ2-7	TGTGCCAGCATGTCTAGCGGGATTGCCTACGAGCAGTACTTC	CASMSSGIAYEQYF
TRBD1	TRBV5-1	-	TRBJ2-7	TGCGCCAGCAGCTCAGGACAGGGCTCCTACGAGCAGTACTTC	CASSSGQGSYEQYF
-	TRBV25-1	-	TRBJ2-1	TGTGCCAGCATGGCAGCGGGCCCAATAGCCGAGCAGTTCTTC	CASMAAGPIAEQFF
-	TRBV7-2	-	TRBJ1-1	TGTGCCAGCAGCTCCCGGGGGGGTCGGACTGAAGCTTTCTTT	CASSSRGGRTEAFF
-	TRBV6-5	-	TRBJ1-5	TGTGCCAGCAGTCCGCTGAGTGAGCAGAATCAGCCCCAGCATTTT	CASSPLSEQNQPQHF
-	TRBV5-7	-	TRBJ1-6	TGTGCCAGCAGCTTGCTATCAGGGAATTCACCCCTCCACTTT	CASSLLSGNSPLHF
TRBD1	TRBV6-5	-	TRBJ2-7	TGTGCCAGCAGTTACCGGGGGACAGGGCTTTACGAGCAGTACTTC	CASSYRGTGLYEQYF
TRBD2	TRBV6-4	-	TRBJ2-3	TGTGCCAGCAGTGACTCCGGGGGGGAAGGCACAGATACGCAGTATTTT	CASSDSGGEGTDTQYF
-	TRBV24-1	once	TRBJ2-1	TGTGCCACCAGTGAAGCGAGCTCCTACAATGAGCAGTTCTTC	CATSEASSYNEQFF
-	TRBV11-2	-	TRBJ1-2	TGTGCCAGCAGCCTGGACTCAGGGAAGAACTATGGCTACACCTTC	CASSLDSGKNYGYTF